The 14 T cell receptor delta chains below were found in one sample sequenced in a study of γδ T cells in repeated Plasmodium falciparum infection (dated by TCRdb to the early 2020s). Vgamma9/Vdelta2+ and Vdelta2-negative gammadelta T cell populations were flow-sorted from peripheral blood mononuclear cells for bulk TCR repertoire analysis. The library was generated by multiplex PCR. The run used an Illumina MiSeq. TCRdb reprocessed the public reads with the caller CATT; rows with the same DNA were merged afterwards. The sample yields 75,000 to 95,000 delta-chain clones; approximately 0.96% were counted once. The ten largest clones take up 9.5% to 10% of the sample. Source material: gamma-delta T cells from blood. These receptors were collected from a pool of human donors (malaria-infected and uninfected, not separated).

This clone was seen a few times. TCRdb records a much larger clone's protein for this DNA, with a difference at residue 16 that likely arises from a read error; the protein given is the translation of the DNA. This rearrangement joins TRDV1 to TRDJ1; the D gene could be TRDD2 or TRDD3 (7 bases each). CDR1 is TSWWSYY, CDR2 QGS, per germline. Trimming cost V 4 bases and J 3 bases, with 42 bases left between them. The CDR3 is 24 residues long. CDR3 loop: CALGATPAFLGRGIRAGPPDKLIF. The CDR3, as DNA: TGTGCTCTTGGGGCCACTCCGGCCTTCCTTGGGAGGGGGATTCGGGCTGGGCCTCCCGATAAACTCATCTTT.

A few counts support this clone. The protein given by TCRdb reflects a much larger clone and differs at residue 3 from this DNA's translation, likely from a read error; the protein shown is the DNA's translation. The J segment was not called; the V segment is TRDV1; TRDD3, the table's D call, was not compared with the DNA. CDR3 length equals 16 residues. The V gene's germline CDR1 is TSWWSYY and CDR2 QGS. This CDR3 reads CAPGERVVGDTSGLIF. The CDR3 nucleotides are TGTGCTCCTGGGGAACGCGTTGTTGGAGATACTTCGGGGCTCATCTTT.

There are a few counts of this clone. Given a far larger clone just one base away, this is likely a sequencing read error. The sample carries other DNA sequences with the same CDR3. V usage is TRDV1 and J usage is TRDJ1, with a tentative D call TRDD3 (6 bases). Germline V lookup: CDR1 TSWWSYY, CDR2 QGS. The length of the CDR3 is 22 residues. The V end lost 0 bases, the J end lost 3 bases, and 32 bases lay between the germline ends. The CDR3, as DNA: TGTGCTCTTGGGGAACTTGGAGGAGACTTAGGTACTGGGAACTACCTTTCCGATAAACTCATCTTT. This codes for CALGELGGDLGTGNYLSDKLIF.

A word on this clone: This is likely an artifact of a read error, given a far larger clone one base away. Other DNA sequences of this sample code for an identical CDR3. The CDR3 loop is CACDTLPTGDTRLETDKLIF. The CDR3 DNA reads as TGTGCCTGTGACACCCTTCCTACGGGGGATACGCGCCTTGAGACCGATAAGCTCATCTTT. V gene TRDV2 combines with J gene TRDJ1; 10 bases fit TRDD3. The CDR3 runs 20 residues. CDR1 is GEAIGNYY, CDR2 EKD, per germline.

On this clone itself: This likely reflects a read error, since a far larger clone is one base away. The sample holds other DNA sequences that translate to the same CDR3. The CDR3 DNA reads TGTGCTCTTGGGGAAGTTCTGGCTCCCCTTGGGGGATATCCTGGGCCCTACACCGATAAACTCATCTTT. Protein: CALGEVLAPLGGYPGPYTDKLIF. The chain joins TRDV1 to TRDJ1; 9 bases align to TRDD3. Germline V gene lookup returns CDR1 TSWWSYY and CDR2 QGS. This CDR3 comprises 23 residues. The ends lost 2 bases at V and 0 bases at J; junction bases unmatched: 25.

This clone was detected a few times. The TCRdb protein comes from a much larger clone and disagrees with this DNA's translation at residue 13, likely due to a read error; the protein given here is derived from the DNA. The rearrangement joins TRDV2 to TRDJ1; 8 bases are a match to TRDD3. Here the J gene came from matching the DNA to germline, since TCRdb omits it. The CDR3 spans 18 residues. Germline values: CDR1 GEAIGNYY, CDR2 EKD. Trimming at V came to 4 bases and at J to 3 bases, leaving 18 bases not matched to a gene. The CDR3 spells CACDTGLGIRGGADKLIF. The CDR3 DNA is TGTGCCTGTGATACGGGTTTAGGGATACGCGGCGGAGCCGATAAACTCATCTTT.

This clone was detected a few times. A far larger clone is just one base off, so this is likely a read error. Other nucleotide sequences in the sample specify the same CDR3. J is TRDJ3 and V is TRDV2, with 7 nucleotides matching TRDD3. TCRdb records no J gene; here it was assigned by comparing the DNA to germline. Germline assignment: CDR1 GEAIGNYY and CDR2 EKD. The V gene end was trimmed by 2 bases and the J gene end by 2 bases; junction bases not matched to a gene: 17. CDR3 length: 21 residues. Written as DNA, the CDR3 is TGTGCCTGTGACAAGAGAAGCTGGGGGTTCCTTAAGACCTGGGACACCCGACAGATGTTTTTC. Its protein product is CACDKRSWGFLKTWDTRQMFF.

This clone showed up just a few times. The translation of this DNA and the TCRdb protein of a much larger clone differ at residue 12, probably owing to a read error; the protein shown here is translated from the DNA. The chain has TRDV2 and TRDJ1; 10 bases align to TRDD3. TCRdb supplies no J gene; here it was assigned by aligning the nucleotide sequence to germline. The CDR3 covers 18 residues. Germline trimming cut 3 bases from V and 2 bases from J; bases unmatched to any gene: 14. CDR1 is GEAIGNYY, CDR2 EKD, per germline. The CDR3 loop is CACDPVLGDPGSTDKLIF. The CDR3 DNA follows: TGTGCCTGTGACCCCGTACTGGGGGATCCGGGGAGTACCGATAAACTCATCTTT.

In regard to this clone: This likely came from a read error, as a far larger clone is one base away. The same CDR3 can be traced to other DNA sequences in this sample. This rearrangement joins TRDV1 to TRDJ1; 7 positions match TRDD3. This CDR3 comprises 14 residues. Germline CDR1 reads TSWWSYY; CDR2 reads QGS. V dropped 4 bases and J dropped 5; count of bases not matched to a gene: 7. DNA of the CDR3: TGTGCTCTTGGGGGACTTTGGGGGACTGATAAACTCATCTTT. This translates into CALGGLWGTDKLIF.

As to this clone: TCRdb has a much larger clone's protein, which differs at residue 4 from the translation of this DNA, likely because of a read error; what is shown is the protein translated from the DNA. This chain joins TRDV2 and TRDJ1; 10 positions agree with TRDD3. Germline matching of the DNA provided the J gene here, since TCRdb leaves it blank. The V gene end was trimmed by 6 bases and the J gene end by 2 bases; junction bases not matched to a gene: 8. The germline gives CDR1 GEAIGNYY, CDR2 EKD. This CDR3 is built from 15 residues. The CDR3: CACNNLGDKTDKLIF. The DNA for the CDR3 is TGTGCCTGTAACAATCTGGGGGATAAGACCGATAAACTCATCTTT.

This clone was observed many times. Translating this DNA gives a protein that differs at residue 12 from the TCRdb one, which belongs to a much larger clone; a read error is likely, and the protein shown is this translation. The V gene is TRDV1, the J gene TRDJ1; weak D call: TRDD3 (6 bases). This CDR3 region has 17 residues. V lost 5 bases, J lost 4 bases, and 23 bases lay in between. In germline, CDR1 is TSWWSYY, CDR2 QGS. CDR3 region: CALGSIRGWGVIDKLIF. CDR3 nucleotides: TGTGCTCTTGGGTCAATTCGAGGGTGGGGGGTCATCGATAAACTCATCTTT.

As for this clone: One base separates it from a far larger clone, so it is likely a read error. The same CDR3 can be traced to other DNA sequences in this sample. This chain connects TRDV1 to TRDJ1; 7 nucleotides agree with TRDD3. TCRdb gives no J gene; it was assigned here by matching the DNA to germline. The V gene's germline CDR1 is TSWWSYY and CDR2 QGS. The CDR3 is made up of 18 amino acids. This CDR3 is CALGELPVGDDYTDKLIF. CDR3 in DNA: TGTGCTCTTGGGGAACTTCCGGTGGGGGACGACTACACAGATAAACTCATCTTT.

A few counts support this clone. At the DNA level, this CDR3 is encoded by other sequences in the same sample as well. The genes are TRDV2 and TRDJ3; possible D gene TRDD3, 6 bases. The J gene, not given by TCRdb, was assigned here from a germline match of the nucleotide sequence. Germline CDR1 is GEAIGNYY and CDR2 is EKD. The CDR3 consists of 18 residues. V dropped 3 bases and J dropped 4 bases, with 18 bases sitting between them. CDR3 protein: CACDLLGDTKWDTRQMFF. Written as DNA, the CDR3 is TGTGCCTGTGACTTACTGGGTGATACGAAGTGGGACACCCGACAGATGTTTTTC.

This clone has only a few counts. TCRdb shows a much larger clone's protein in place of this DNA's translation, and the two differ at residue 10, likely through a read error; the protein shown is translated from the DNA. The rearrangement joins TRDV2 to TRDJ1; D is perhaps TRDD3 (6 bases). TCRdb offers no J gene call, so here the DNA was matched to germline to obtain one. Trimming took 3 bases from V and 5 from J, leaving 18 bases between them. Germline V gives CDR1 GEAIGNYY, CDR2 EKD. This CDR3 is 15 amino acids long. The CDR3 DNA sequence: TGTGCCTGTGACGCTTTGGGGGTGGCCGAGGATAAACTCATCTTT. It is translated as CACDALGVAEDKLIF.